A single sample gave rise to the 28 T cell receptor beta chains below, sequenced in a study of blood T cells in healthy people across ages. Through a sample-barcoded 5' primer and a J-beta primer mix, a second PCR was run for about 7 to 12 cycles. TCRdb reprocessed the 5' RACE reads via MiXCR and lists one record per CDR3 protein. The sample lists around 1,100,000 distinct CDR3 sequences; around two fifths were seen once. What was sequenced was blood. Receptors originate from a man in his late teens or twenties in good health.

The V and J genes are TRBV20-1 and TRBJ2-1; D might be TRBD2 (7 bases). Trimming pared 5 bases from V and 9 bases from J, leaving 20 bases between. The CDR3 totals 14 residues. Germline lookup yields CDR1 DFQATT and CDR2 SNEGSKA (reference sequence). The CDR3 DNA follows: TGCAGTGCTCCTGAGGGGGGGGGCCTAGGTGAGCAGTTCTTC. Translated: CSAPEGGGLGEQFF.

The chain carries TRBV24-1 and TRBJ2-3; 12 bases map to TRBD2. The CDR3 has 16 amino acids. V trimming: 3 bases; J trimming: 7 bases; junction bases outside the gene matches: 7. CDR1 and CDR2 (germline): KGHDR, SFDVKD. Written as DNA, the CDR3 is TGTGCCACCAGTGATGCTCCGGGACTAGCGGGTTATACGCAGTATTTT. Protein sequence: CATSDAPGLAGYTQYF.

Many counts were recorded for this clonotype. The chain joins TRBV21-1 to TRBJ2-3. TRBJ2-5 explains the end of the DNA better; the J call may be wrong. TRBV21-1 is assigned pseudogene status. The CDR3 has 8 amino acids. CDR3: CASPTQYF. The CDR3 nucleotides are TGTGCCAGCCCCACCCAGTACTTC.

This clonotype was seen ten or more times. The genes are TRBV6-6 and TRBJ2-1; no clear D gene. The CDR3 is made up of 8 amino acids. The V end was cut by 7 bases, the J end by 8 bases, with 0 bases between. From germline, CDR1 is MNHNY and CDR2 SVGAGI (reference sequence). In DNA, the CDR3 is TGTGCCAGCAATGAGCAGTTCTTC. It translates to CASNEQFF.

This clonotype was seen many times. The chain recombines TRBV5-1 with TRBJ2-3, with D possibly matching TRBD2 (6 bases). CDR1 and CDR2 (germline): SGHRS, YFSETQ. Trimming took off 0 bases at V and 0 bases at J, with 11 bases between the two ends. The CDR3 is 16 amino acids. The CDR3 sequence is CASSLGSGKSTDTQYF. For the CDR3, the DNA is TGCGCCAGCAGCTTGGGTAGCGGAAAAAGCACAGATACGCAGTATTTT.

This clonotype occurred a few times. This chain connects TRBV10-3 to TRBJ2-5; the match to TRBD1 covers 10 bases. The DNA end is a closer match to TRBJ2-7, so the J assignment may be wrong. The CDR3 consists of 14 residues. Germline V CDR1 and CDR2: ENHRY, SYGVKD. The CDR3 coding sequence is TGTGCCATCAGAGCCCCGGGACAGGGGTACGAGCAGTACTTC. It codes for CAIRAPGQGYEQYF.

The CDR3 nucleotides read TGTGCCAGCAGTTCCGAGGGGCCCCTCTATGGGGAGCAGTTCTTC. Residues: CASSSEGPLYGEQFF. The V call is TRBV27, the J call TRBJ2-1; D assignment may be TRBD1 or TRBD2 (5 bases each). Germline-derived CDR1 and CDR2 are MNHEY and SMNVEV (reference sequence). This CDR3 spans 15 amino acids. Trimming took 4 bases from V and 10 from J, leaving 20 bases between them.

Many counts were recorded for this clonotype. The chain carries TRBV7-9 and TRBJ1-2; possibly TRBD1 for D (6 bases). The CDR3 consists of 15 residues. Germline CDR1 and CDR2: SEHNR and FQNEAQ (reference sequence). The V and J ends lost 5 bases and 1 base respectively, with 14 bases between them. The CDR3 region is CASSLGAGDNYGYTF. DNA for the CDR3: TGTGCCAGCAGCCTCGGGGCAGGGGATAACTATGGCTACACCTTC.

V and J are TRBV29-1 and TRBJ1-1, with 8 positions matching TRBD1. The germline V gene encodes CDR1 SQVTM and CDR2 ANQGSEA. The CDR3 is made up of 16 amino acids. Losses at the gene ends were 1 base for V and 0 bases for J; bases not matched to a gene: 7. The CDR3 region has the DNA TGCAGCGTTGAAGTTCGCGGACAGGGTGTGAACACTGAAGCTTTCTTT. The encoded protein is CSVEVRGQGVNTEAFF. The whole variable domain, filled in from reference TRBV29-1 and TRBJ1-1, reads SAVISQKPSRDICQRGTSLTIQCQVDSQVTMMFWYRQQPGQSLTLIATANQGSEATYESGFVIDKFPISRPNLTFSTLTVSNMSPEDSSIYLCSVEVRGQGVNTEAFFGQGTRLTVV.

This clonotype was seen at least ten times. The rearrangement joins TRBV20-1 to TRBJ2-3, with 8 bases identical to TRBD1. Germline CDR1 and CDR2: DFQATT and SNEGSKA (reference sequence). Losses at the gene ends were 5 bases for V and 4 bases for J; bases not matched to a gene: 8. The CDR3 totals 14 residues. The CDR3: CSAVRTGSADTQYF. CDR3 bases: TGCAGTGCTGTCCGGACAGGGAGTGCAGATACGCAGTATTTT.

This chain joins TRBV28 and TRBJ2-3; 8 bases are a match to TRBD1. This CDR3 is 20 amino acids long. Germline V gene sequence: CDR1 MDHEN, CDR2 SYDVKM. V shed 6 bases, J shed 0 bases, and the junction held 20 bases outside the gene matches. The DNA for the CDR3 is TGTGCCAGCAGCCCCGCCGGGACAGGATTGGAACCCGAAAGCACAGATACGCAGTATTTT. This gives the protein CASSPAGTGLEPESTDTQYF.

This clonotype was counted between two and nine times. V usage is TRBV6-6 and J usage is TRBJ1-2, with a possible D match to TRBD1 (6 bases). V lost 7 bases and J 8 bases, leaving 11 bases between the germline ends. In germline, CDR1 is MNHNY, CDR2 SVGAGI (reference sequence). There are 11 residues in the CDR3. The chain's CDR3 is CASTTGGGYTF. CDR3 in DNA: TGTGCCAGCACTACGGGGGGCGGCTACACCTTC.

This chain connects TRBV5-6 to TRBJ2-1, with D perhaps matching TRBD1 (6 bases). This CDR3 contains 14 residues. V was clipped by 4 bases and J by 2 bases, with 10 bases between them. Germline CDR1 reads SGHDT; CDR2 reads YYEEEE. CDR3 region: CASSVDRTYNEQFF. The CDR3 DNA reads TGTGCCAGCAGCGTAGACAGGACCTACAATGAGCAGTTCTTC. Looking up the rest from reference TRBV5-6 and TRBJ2-1 gives the full variable domain: DAGVTQSPTHLIKTRGQQVTLRCSPKSGHDTVSWYQQALGQGPQFIFQYYEEEERQRGNFPDRFSGHQFPNYSSELNVNALLLGDSALYLCASSVDRTYNEQFFGPGTRLTVL.

This clonotype was seen a few times. V usage is TRBV7-9 and J usage is TRBJ2-3; 8 bases fit TRBD2. Trimming cost V 2 bases and J 1 base; bases outside gene matches: 5. From germline, CDR1 is SEHNR and CDR2 FQNEAQ (reference sequence). There are 16 residues in the CDR3. In DNA form, the CDR3 reads TGTGCCAGCAGCTTATCCGCCGGGGGGGGCACAGATACGCAGTATTTT. Translated: CASSLSAGGGTDTQYF.

This chain uses TRBV6-5 with TRBJ2-7; D not resolved. The CDR3 runs to 13 residues. Trimming cost V 7 bases and J 2 bases, with 12 bases left between them. Germline-derived CDR1 and CDR2 are MNHEY and SVGAGI. The CDR3 DNA reads as TGTGCCAGCACCGAGGACGGCACCTACGAGCAGTACTTC. Its translation: CASTEDGTYEQYF.

This clonotype has just one count. This chain joins TRBV6-5 and TRBJ1-3; 7 nucleotides line up with TRBD1. Germline V gene sequence: CDR1 MNHEY, CDR2 SVGAGI. J gave up 0 bases and V 7 bases, and 3 bases lay outside the gene matches. This CDR3 is built from 14 residues. The CDR3 reads CASTRDSSGNTIYF. CDR3 nucleotide sequence: TGTGCCAGCACTAGGGACAGCTCTGGAAACACCATATATTTT.

This clonotype was observed once. This chain links TRBV6-6 with TRBJ2-5; 9 bases align to TRBD1. TRBJ2-7 matches the DNA end more closely, so the J call is doubtful. In germline, CDR1 is MNHNY, CDR2 SVGAGI (reference sequence). This CDR3 has 15 amino acids. Written as DNA, the CDR3 is TGTGCCAGCAGTACCACGGACAGGGGATTCGACGAGCAGTACTTC. It translates to CASSTTDRGFDEQYF.

Only one count was recorded for this clonotype. J is TRBJ2-5 and V is TRBV14; possible D gene TRBD2, 5 bases. The V end lost 4 bases, the J end lost 2 bases, and 14 bases lay between the germline ends. Germline V gene sequence: CDR1 SGHDN, CDR2 FVKESK. The CDR3 is 15 residues long. CDR3 protein: CASSRARVGQETQYF. For the CDR3, the DNA is TGTGCCAGCAGCCGTGCGAGGGTTGGGCAAGAGACCCAGTACTTC.

This clonotype came up a few times. V gene TRBV12-3 or TRBV12-4 combines with J gene TRBJ1-6; TRBD1 might be the D (5 bases). Trimming pared 5 bases from V and 10 bases from J, leaving 15 bases between. CDR3 length: 14 residues. The CDR3 region is CASSPGQGRSPLHF. The CDR3 nucleotides read TGTGCCAGCAGTCCGGGTCAGGGTAGGTCACCCCTCCACTTT.

The chain links TRBV7-3 to TRBJ2-1; TRBD2 aligns across 8 bases. Unmatched junction bases numbered 8, after V lost 5 bases and J lost 2 bases. Germline-derived CDR1 and CDR2 are SGHTA and FQGTGA. The CDR3 length is 16 residues. The CDR3 coding sequence is TGTGCCAGCAGCCCCCGGTTAGCGGGGACCTACAATGAGCAGTTCTTC. Protein product: CASSPRLAGTYNEQFF.

To note about this clonotype: This may come from a read error, since a much larger clone is one base off. The J gene is TRBJ1-1, the V gene TRBV18, with unresolved D. The CDR3 is 14 amino acids. Germline V gene data show CDR1 as KGHSH and CDR2 as LQKENI. Here the CDR3 reads CASSPGGLNAEAFF. CDR3 bases: TGTGCCAGCTCACCTGGAGGGTTGAACGCTGAAGCTTTCTTT.

The chain combines TRBV21-1 with TRBJ2-7; TRBD1 is taken as the D call from the table, unchecked against the DNA. TRBV21-1 is marked as a pseudogene. The length of the CDR3 is 15 residues. DNA of the CDR3: TGTGCCAGCAGCAAAGTCTCGGGGGCCTCCTACGAGCAGTACTTC. The encoded protein is CASSKVSGASYEQYF.

The J gene is TRBJ1-4, the V gene TRBV5-1, with D unresolved. The germline CDR1 and CDR2 sequences are SGHRS and YFSETQ. The CDR3 is made up of 16 amino acids. V was cut by 4 bases and J by 0 bases, with 13 bases left in between. The CDR3 loop is CASSGPDTSTNEKLFF. CDR3 nucleotides: TGCGCCAGCAGCGGACCCGACACGTCAACTAATGAAAAACTGTTTTTT. Full variable domain (remainder filled in from reference TRBV5-1 and TRBJ1-4): KAGVTQTPRYLIKTRGQQVTLSCSPISGHRSVSWYQQTPGQGLQFLFEYFSETQRNKGNFPGRFSGRQFSNSRSEMNVSTLELGDSALYLCASSGPDTSTNEKLFFGSGTQLSVL.

This clonotype was observed at least ten times. This CDR3 reads CASSVVSGYGYTF. The CDR3 bases are TGTGCCAGCAGCGTAGTTTCCGGCTATGGCTACACCTTC. This chain links TRBV9 with TRBJ1-2; D uncertain. The CDR3 totals 13 residues. V lost 0 bases and J lost 4, with 7 bases in between. Germline assignment: CDR1 SGDLS and CDR2 YYNGEE.

V is TRBV28 and J is TRBJ1-4; D not resolved. CDR1 is MDHEN, CDR2 SYDVKM, per germline. Trimming left V 6 bases short and J 3 bases short, with 17 bases between. The CDR3 has 16 residues. CDR3 sequence: CASSFLDGVANEKLFF. The CDR3 DNA follows: TGTGCCAGCAGCTTTTTGGATGGGGTTGCTAATGAAAAACTGTTTTTT.

The gene calls are TRBV29-1 and TRBJ1-2; a possible D gene is TRBD1 (6 bases). The germline CDR1 and CDR2 sequences are SQVTM and ANQGSEA. V lost 2 bases and J lost 3, with 13 bases in between. The CDR3 covers 14 residues. The CDR3 nucleotides are TGCAGCGTTGAATTTCAGGGGCGCTACTATGGCTACACCTTC. As protein: CSVEFQGRYYGYTF.

The rearrangement uses TRBV6-5 and TRBJ2-2; TRBD1 might be the D (5 bases). Germline CDR1 reads MNHEY; CDR2 reads SVGAGI. V lost 0 bases and J 3 bases, leaving 8 bases between the germline ends. The CDR3 sequence is 15 residues long. DNA of the CDR3: TGTGCCAGCAGTTACTCGGCAGGGTACACCGGGGAGCTGTTTTTT. Residues: CASSYSAGYTGELFF.

This clonotype turned up a few times. The chain has TRBV27 and TRBJ2-7; TRBD1 agrees at 11 bases. The end of the DNA aligns better with TRBJ2-5, so the J call may be wrong. CDR1 is MNHEY and CDR2 is SMNVEV in the germline V gene (reference sequence). The CDR3 has 14 amino acids. The CDR3 protein is CASSLRTGGETQYF. CDR3 nucleotides: TGTGCCAGCAGCCTTCGGACAGGGGGCGAGACCCAGTACTTC.